This T cell receptor beta chain came from a study of post-analysis software for immune sequencing data. cDNA libraries for TCR beta contained unique molecular identifiers. TCRdb used MiXCR to reprocess the PCR reads, holding one entry per CDR3 protein. The top ten hold around an eighth of the sample, which has about 400,000 distinct CDR3 sequences, 30% to 45% seen once. Study results and caveats: When the samples were clustered directly with F measure, those that had been prepared in the same batch showed strong co-clustering. Compared with controls, patients had more of 4 or 5 TRBV segments, including TRBV5-6, TRBV5-1 and TRBV20-1. Controls had significantly higher normalized Chao1 diversity than multiple sclerosis patients.

The CDR3 spans 15 residues. Germline CDR1 SSHAT, CDR2 FNYEAQ (reference sequence). This clonotype appeared many times. Its cognate antigen is unknown. Sequencing was done on a sample of blood. The chain joins TRBV7-7 to TRBJ2-1; D is possibly TRBD1 (5 bases). The receptor was derived from a girl aged 5-17 years with multiple sclerosis. The DNA of the CDR3 is TGTGCTAGACAGAGATTACGGCGGCCCTACAATGAGCAGTTCTTC. This codes for CARQRLRRPYNEQFF.